The sequence of this T cell receptor (beta chain) was determined in a study of blood T cell repertoires in COVID-19. The CDR3 loop spans 16 amino acids. Germline V lookup: CDR1 SGHNT, CDR2 YENEEA. J was trimmed by 5 bases and V by 5 bases; bases with no gene match: 11. Methods used by the authors: Scientists estimated how many nucleated cells there were by amplifying reference gene primers. The assay was immunoSEQ multiplex PCR, and TCRdb's table has in-frame clones only and misses some. That table supplies the V and J calls and clone size; D and trimming were determined from the DNA. The sample includes 130,000 to 150,000 clones, about 87% of them seen just once.

V and J are TRBV11-3 and TRBJ2-5; 10 bases map to TRBD1. The specimen was peripheral blood. The source of this sequence is a man aged 45-65 years who had recovered from COVID-19. The CDR3 sequence: CASSQRQGAVRETQYF. CDR3 DNA sequence: TGTGCCAGCAGCCAAAGACAGGGGGCGGTCCGGGAGACCCAGTACTTC.